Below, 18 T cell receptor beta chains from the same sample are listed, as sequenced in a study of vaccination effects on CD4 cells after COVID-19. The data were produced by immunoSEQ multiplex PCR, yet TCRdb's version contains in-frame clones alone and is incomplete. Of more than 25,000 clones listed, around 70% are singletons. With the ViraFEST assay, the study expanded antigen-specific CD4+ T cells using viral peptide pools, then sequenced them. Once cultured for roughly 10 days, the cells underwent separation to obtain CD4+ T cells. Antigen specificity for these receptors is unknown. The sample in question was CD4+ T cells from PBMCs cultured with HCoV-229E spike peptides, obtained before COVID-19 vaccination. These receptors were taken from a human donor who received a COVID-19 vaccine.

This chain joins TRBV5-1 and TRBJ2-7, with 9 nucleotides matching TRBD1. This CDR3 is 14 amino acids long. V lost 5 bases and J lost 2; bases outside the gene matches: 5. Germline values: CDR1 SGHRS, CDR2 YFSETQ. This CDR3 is CASSQGQGTYEQYF. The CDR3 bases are TGCGCCAGCAGTCAGGGACAGGGAACCTACGAGCAGTACTTC.

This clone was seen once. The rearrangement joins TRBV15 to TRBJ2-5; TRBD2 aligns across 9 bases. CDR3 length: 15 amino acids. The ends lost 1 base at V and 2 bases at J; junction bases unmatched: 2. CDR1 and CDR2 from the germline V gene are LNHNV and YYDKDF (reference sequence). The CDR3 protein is CATSRGLAGQETQYF. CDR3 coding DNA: TGTGCCACCAGCAGAGGCCTAGCGGGGCAAGAGACCCAGTACTTC.

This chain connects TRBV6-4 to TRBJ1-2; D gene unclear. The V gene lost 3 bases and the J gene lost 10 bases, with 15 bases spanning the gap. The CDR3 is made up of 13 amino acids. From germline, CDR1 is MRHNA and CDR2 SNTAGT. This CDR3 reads CASSDQGSRVYTF. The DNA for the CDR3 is TGTGCCAGCAGTGATCAAGGTTCTAGGGTCTACACCTTC.

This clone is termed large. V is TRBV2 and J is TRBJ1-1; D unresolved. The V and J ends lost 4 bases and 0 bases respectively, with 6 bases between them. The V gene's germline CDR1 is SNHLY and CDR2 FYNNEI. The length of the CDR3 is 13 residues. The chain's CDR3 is CASSVQMNTEAFF. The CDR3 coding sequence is TGTGCCAGCAGTGTACAGATGAACACTGAAGCTTTCTTT.

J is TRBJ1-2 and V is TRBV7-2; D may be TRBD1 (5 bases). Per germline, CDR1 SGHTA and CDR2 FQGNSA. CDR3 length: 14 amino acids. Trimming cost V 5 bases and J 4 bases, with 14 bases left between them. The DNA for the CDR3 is TGTGCCAGCAGCCCCTATTCCCAGGGCTATGGCTACACCTTC. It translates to CASSPYSQGYGYTF.

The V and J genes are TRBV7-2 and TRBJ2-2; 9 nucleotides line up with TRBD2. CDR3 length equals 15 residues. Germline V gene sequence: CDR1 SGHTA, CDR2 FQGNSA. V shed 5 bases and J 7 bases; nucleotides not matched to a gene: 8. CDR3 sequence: CASSVRGLALGELFF. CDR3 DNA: TGTGCCAGCAGCGTGAGGGGACTAGCCCTCGGGGAGCTGTTTTTT.

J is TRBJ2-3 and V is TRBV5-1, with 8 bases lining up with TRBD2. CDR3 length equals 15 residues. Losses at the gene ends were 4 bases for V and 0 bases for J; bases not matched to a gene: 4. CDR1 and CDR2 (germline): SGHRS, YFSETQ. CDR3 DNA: TGCGCCAGCAGCCCCGAGCGGGGGAGCACAGATACGCAGTATTTT. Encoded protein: CASSPERGSTDTQYF.

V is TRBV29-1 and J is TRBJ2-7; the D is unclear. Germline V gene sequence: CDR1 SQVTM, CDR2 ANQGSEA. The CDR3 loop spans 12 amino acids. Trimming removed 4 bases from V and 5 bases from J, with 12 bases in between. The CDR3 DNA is TGCAGCGTTGCTCACAATAGCAACGAGCAGTACTTC. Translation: CSVAHNSNEQYF.

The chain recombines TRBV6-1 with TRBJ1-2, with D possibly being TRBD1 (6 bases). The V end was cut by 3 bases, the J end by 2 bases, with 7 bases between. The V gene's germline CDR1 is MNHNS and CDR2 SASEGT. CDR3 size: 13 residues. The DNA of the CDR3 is TGTGCCAGCAGTGACCAGGGGAACTATGGCTACACCTTC. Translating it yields CASSDQGNYGYTF.

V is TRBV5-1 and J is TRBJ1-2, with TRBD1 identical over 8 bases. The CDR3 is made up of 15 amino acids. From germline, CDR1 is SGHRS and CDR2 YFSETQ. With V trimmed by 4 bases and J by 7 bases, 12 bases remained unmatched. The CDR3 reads CASSPTSGQGAGYTF. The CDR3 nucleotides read TGCGCCAGCAGCCCGACCTCTGGGCAGGGGGCTGGCTACACCTTC.

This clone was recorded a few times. The CDR3 DNA follows: TGTGCCAGCAGCAAAGACCGGTTGGGTGGCGGGGATAACACCGGGGAGCTGTTTTTT. Translating it yields CASSKDRLGGGDNTGELFF. The chain has TRBV21-1 and TRBJ2-2; no DNA check was done on the table's D call, TRBD2. TRBV21-1 is tagged as a pseudogene. CDR3 length: 19 amino acids.

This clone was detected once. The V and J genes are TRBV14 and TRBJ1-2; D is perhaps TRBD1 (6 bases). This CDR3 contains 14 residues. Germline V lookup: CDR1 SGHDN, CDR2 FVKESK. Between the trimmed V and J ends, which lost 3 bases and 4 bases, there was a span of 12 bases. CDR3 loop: CASSHPDRIYGYTF. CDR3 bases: TGTGCCAGCAGCCACCCAGACAGGATCTATGGCTACACCTTC.

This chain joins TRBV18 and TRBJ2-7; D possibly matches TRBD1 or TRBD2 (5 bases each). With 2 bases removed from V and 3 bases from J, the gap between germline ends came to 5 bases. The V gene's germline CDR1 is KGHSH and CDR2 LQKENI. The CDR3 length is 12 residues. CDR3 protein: CASSPGGYEQYF. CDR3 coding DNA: TGTGCCAGCTCACCAGGGGGCTACGAGCAGTACTTC. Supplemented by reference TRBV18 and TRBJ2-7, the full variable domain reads NAGVMQNPRHLVRRRGQEARLRCSPMKGHSHVYWYRQLPEEGLKFMVYLQKENIIDESGMPKERFSAEFPKEGPSILRIQQVVRGDSAAYFCASSPGGYEQYFGPGTRLTVT.

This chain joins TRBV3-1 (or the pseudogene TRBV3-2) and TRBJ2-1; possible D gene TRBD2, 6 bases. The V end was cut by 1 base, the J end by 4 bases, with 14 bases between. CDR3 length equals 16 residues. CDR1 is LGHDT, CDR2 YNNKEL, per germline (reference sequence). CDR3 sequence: CASSQGDSIQYNEQFF. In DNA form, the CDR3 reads TGTGCCAGCAGCCAAGGGGACTCGATCCAATACAATGAGCAGTTCTTC.

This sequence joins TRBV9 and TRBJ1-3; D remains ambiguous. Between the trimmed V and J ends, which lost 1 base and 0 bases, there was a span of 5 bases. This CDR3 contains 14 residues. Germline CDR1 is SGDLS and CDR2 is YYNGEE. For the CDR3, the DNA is TGTGCCAGCAGCGTAAGAAGCTCTGGAAACACCATATATTTT. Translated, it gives CASSVRSSGNTIYF.

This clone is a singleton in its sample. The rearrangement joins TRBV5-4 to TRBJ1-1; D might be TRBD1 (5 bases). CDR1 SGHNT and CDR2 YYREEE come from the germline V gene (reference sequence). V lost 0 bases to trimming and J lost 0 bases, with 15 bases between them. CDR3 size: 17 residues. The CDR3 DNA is TGTGCCAGCAGCTTGGGGCGTGTAGGGGCCATGAACACTGAAGCTTTCTTT. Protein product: CASSLGRVGAMNTEAFF.

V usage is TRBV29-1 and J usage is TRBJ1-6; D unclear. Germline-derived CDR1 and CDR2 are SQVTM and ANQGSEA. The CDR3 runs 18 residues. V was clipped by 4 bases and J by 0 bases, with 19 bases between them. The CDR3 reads CSVVSDMAIRSYNSPLHF. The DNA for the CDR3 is TGCAGCGTTGTATCGGATATGGCTATTCGCTCCTATAATTCACCCCTCCACTTT.

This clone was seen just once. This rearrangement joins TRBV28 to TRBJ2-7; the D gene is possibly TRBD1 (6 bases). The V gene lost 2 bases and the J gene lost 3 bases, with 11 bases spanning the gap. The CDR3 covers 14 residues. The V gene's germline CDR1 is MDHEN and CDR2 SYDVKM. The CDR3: CASSLVRGGYEQYF. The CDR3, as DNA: TGTGCCAGCAGTTTAGTCAGGGGCGGCTACGAGCAGTACTTC.